The 3 T cell receptor beta chains presented below share a single source sample, sequenced in a study of blood T cell repertoires in COVID-19. The protocol was immunoSEQ multiplex PCR, while the TCRdb copy is restricted to in-frame clones and leaves out a portion. This sample carries some 80,000 clones, almost 90% of them seen once, and the ten largest clones take over 2.5%. The sequencing input was peripheral blood. These TCRs come from a human donor in a cohort sampled during active COVID-19.

This rearrangement joins TRBV27 to TRBJ1-5, with D hard to call. The CDR3 contains 15 residues. Germline V gives CDR1 MNHEY, CDR2 SMNVEV (reference sequence). V dropped 4 bases and J dropped 0 bases, with 10 bases sitting between them. The CDR3 DNA is TGTGCCAGCAGTTCTTTCCAGGATAGCAATCAGCCCCAGCATTTT. Encoded protein: CASSSFQDSNQPQHF.

This chain uses TRBV7-9 with TRBJ2-2, with TRBD1 identical over 11 bases. V shed 5 bases and J 5 bases; nucleotides not matched to a gene: 7. The length of the CDR3 is 16 residues. Germline CDR1 and CDR2: SEHNR and FQNEAQ (reference sequence). CDR3 in amino acids: CASSPGTGGRTGELFF. The DNA for the CDR3 is TGTGCCAGCAGCCCCGGGACAGGGGGACGGACCGGGGAGCTGTTTTTT.

The chain has TRBV14 and TRBJ2-1; 10 bases map to TRBD2. The CDR3 spans 16 residues. Germline-derived CDR1 and CDR2 are SGHDN and FVKESK. The V segment lost 4 bases and the J segment 4 bases; nucleotides outside the gene matches: 7. The CDR3 nucleotides are TGTGCCAGCAGCCCGTTAGCGGGGGGACTATACAATGAGCAGTTCTTC. It specifies CASSPLAGGLYNEQFF.